This TCR beta chain was identified during a study of early T cells in non-severe SARS-CoV-2 infection. Study-level findings and limits: VDJdb-based matching was biased toward anti-spike CD8 responses and missed private and CD4 specificities.

Unique molecular identifiers were attached to individual cDNA molecules. TCRdb reprocessed the 5' RACE reads with MiXCR, giving one entry per CDR3 protein. The sample lists tens of thousands of distinct CDR3 sequences; around 6% were seen once. This clonotype came up many times. As yet, its antigen is unknown. The source material was whole blood. The receptor was isolated from an adult who was a healthcare worker with PCR-confirmed SARS-CoV-2 infection or an uninfected control (not recorded which).

The CDR3 here is CASSVVEDRSYEQYF. The CDR3 bases are TGTGCTAGTAGTGTAGTGGAGGATCGCTCCTACGAGCAGTACTTC. The rearrangement joins TRBV12-5 to TRBJ2-7; TRBD2 is a possible D gene (5 bases). V was pared by 8 bases and J by 0 bases, with 17 bases between. The CDR3 is made up of 15 amino acids. Looked up from germline, CDR1 is LGHNT and CDR2 is FRNRAP.